These 13 T cell receptor beta chains were sequenced from one sample in a study of blood T cell repertoires in COVID-19. Produced via immunoSEQ multiplex PCR; TCRdb's table is partial and in-frame only. The table records about 200,000 clones, roughly 83% of them present only once. Sequenced input: peripheral blood. These receptors originate from a woman aged 40 to 50 with COVID-19, enrolled during active disease.

V gene TRBV30 combines with J gene TRBJ2-7, with 7 positions matching TRBD1. This CDR3 is 15 amino acids long. Trimming at V came to 0 bases and at J to 4 bases, leaving 9 bases not matched to a gene. Germline CDR1 and CDR2: GTSNPN and SVGIG (reference sequence). DNA of the CDR3: TGTGCCTGGAGTGTGGGTTGGAACAGGGGTTACGAGCAGTACTTC. Translation: CAWSVGWNRGYEQYF.

Points on this clone: This could be a read error, since a much larger clone is one nucleotide away. The J gene is TRBJ2-2, the V gene TRBV7-9; D gene unclear. Germline V gene sequence: CDR1 SEHNR, CDR2 FQNEAQ (reference sequence). Trimming removed 1 base at V and 1 base at J, with 4 bases between. This CDR3 comprises 14 residues. The CDR3 DNA reads as TGTGCCAGCAGCTTAGGACAGAACACCGGGGAGCTGTTTTTT. Its translation is CASSLGQNTGELFF. The variable domain in full, with the rest retrieved from reference TRBV7-9 and TRBJ2-2, is DTGVSQNPRHKITKRGQNVTFRCDPISEHNRLYWYRQTLGQGPEFLTYFQNEAQLEKSRLLSDRFSAERPKGSFSTLEIQRTEQGDSAMYLCASSLGQNTGELFFGEGSRLTVL.

The rearrangement uses TRBV28 and TRBJ2-2; 11 nucleotides match TRBD2. Germline CDR1 MDHEN, CDR2 SYDVKM. The ends lost 3 bases at V and 5 bases at J; junction bases unmatched: 8. This CDR3 is built from 17 residues. The CDR3 sequence: CASSLLAGGQGTGELFF. CDR3 sequence (DNA): TGTGCCAGCAGTTTGCTAGCGGGGGGCCAGGGGACCGGGGAGCTGTTTTTT.

The gene calls are TRBV11-2 and TRBJ1-1; TRBD1 aligns across 7 bases. The CDR3 consists of 14 residues. The germline gives CDR1 SGHAT, CDR2 FQNNGV. J gave up 5 bases and V 5 bases, and 8 bases lay outside the gene matches. The CDR3 spells CASSANTGVTEAFF. The CDR3 coding sequence is TGTGCCAGCAGCGCAAACACAGGGGTGACTGAAGCTTTCTTT.

DNA of the CDR3: TGTGCCAGCAGCCAAGATCTCAGGGCCGAGCAGTACTTC. Amino acids: CASSQDLRAEQYF. The chain recombines TRBV3-1 (or the pseudogene TRBV3-2) with TRBJ2-7; D may be TRBD1 (5 bases). The CDR3 has 13 residues. CDR1 is LGHDT, CDR2 YNNKEL, per germline (reference sequence). V was pared by 0 bases and J by 6 bases, with 9 bases between.

This rearrangement joins TRBV30 to TRBJ2-7, with 11 positions matching TRBD2. The CDR3 length is 18 residues. Germline V CDR1 and CDR2: GTSNPN, SVGIG (reference sequence). V dropped 3 bases and J dropped 4; count of bases not matched to a gene: 17. The CDR3 spells CAWRKGLVAGGSQYEQYF. Written as DNA, the CDR3 is TGTGCCTGGAGGAAGGGATTGGTAGCGGGAGGGTCCCAATACGAGCAGTACTTC.

The chain recombines TRBV2 with TRBJ1-2, with 8 bases lining up with TRBD1. Germline CDR1 and CDR2: SNHLY and FYNNEI. The ends lost 4 bases at V and 0 bases at J; junction bases unmatched: 4. The CDR3 is 15 amino acids. The CDR3 loop is CASSVGTGPNYGYTF. CDR3 sequence (DNA): TGTGCCAGCAGTGTAGGGACAGGCCCTAACTATGGCTACACCTTC.

This rearrangement joins TRBV24-1 to TRBJ2-3; D call uncertain. Germline V gene data show CDR1 as KGHDR and CDR2 as SFDVKD. Between the trimmed V and J ends, which lost 0 bases and 7 bases, there was a span of 4 bases. The CDR3 is made up of 12 amino acids. Written as DNA, the CDR3 is TGTGCCACCAGTGATTTGCTAAATACGCAGTATTTT. It is translated as CATSDLLNTQYF.

The count of this clone is one. The rearrangement links TRBV19 to TRBJ1-3; 7 bases line up with TRBD1. Germline values: CDR1 LNHDA, CDR2 SQIVND (reference sequence). J gave up 0 bases and V 5 bases, and 10 bases lay outside the gene matches. The CDR3 sequence is 17 residues long. The CDR3 DNA sequence: TGTGCCAGTAGTCGACGGAGGGACAGCCACTCTGGAAACACCATATATTTT. This encodes CASSRRRDSHSGNTIYF.

The genes are TRBV2 and TRBJ1-6; 7 bases align to TRBD1. The CDR3 extends over 13 amino acids. After removal of 9 bases from V and 7 bases from J, the junction contained 6 bases not matched to a gene. Germline V gene data show CDR1 as SNHLY and CDR2 as FYNNEI. CDR3 nucleotides: TGTGCCAGGACCGGGACAGAGAATTCACCCCTCCACTTT. Translated: CARTGTENSPLHF.

V is TRBV5-1 and J is TRBJ1-3; D might be TRBD1 (6 bases). Germline loops: CDR1 SGHRS, CDR2 YFSETQ. V lost 2 bases to trimming and J lost 7 bases, with 13 bases between them. The CDR3 has 14 amino acids. Here the CDR3 reads CASSLRGRGNTIYF. CDR3 DNA sequence: TGCGCCAGCAGCTTAAGAGGCAGGGGTAACACCATATATTTT.

The V and J genes are TRBV5-4 and TRBJ1-6, with 7 bases matching TRBD1. With V trimmed by 4 bases and J by 6 bases, 7 bases remained unmatched. Per the germline V gene, CDR1 is SGHNT and CDR2 is YYREEE (reference sequence). This CDR3 comprises 15 residues. CDR3 sequence reads: CASSLGGQLNSPLHF. The CDR3 region has the DNA TGTGCCAGCAGCCTGGGGGGACAGCTTAATTCACCCCTCCACTTT.

The rearrangement uses TRBV27 and TRBJ2-3, with TRBD2 identical over 10 bases. V gave up 6 bases and J gave up 3 bases; unmatched junction bases: 6. The germline V gene encodes CDR1 MNHEY and CDR2 SMNVEV (reference sequence). The length of the CDR3 is 15 residues. The CDR3 DNA sequence: TGTGCCAGCAGCACCCCTAGCGGGGGTACAGATACGCAGTATTTT. This gives the protein CASSTPSGGTDTQYF.